The subject of this entry is one T cell receptor (beta chain). Its antigen is unknown. This table comes from immunoSEQ multiplex PCR, and its TCRdb copy is limited to in-frame clones, with some not included. The sample lists roughly 1,500,000 clones, just under 99% occurring once. The CDR3 runs 19 residues. Partitioning of CD4+ cells yielded a CD45RA+ naive subset and a CD45RA-negative memory subset. This record belongs to a study of shared clonotypes between healthy human individuals. Findings of the study overall: Sorted-subset sequencing, rarefaction showed, was incomplete despite large depth. Donors were few, which limited the genetic and exposure-history diversity represented.

Input material: naive CD4+ T cells sorted from blood. This sample's subset: CD45RA+ positively selected. The receptor comes from a man younger than 45 in good health. The rearrangement uses TRBV12-1 and TRBJ2-7; the DNA was not used to check the table's D call, TRBD2. TRBV12-1 has pseudogene status. The CDR3: CASSCRQHGLAGCSYEQYF. CDR3 nucleotide sequence: TGTGCCAGCAGCTGCCGGCAACACGGACTAGCGGGGTGCTCCTACGAGCAGTACTTC.